Included here is one TCR beta chain sequence, with context. Per the authors' pipeline: Amplifying reference gene primers gave estimates of nucleated cell counts. Method: immunoSEQ multiplex PCR; TCRdb's copy keeps in-frame clones and lacks some. The D gene and trimming were derived from the DNA, and the V and J assignments and clone size from that table. The data contain about 400,000 clones, 65% to 90% of them singletons. This record belongs to a study of blood T cell repertoires in COVID-19. For the study at large: Sites in the United States, Italy and Spain provided acute and convalescent COVID-19 samples. Nucleic acid was either cDNA or gDNA, and it came from T cells, B-cell-depleted T cells, or PBMCs.

The sample consisted of peripheral blood. The source is an older woman with COVID-19, enrolled during active disease.

CDR3 amino acids: CASSLGQGAGGYTF. For the CDR3, the DNA is TGTGCCAGCAGCCTAGGACAGGGGGCGGGTGGCTACACCTTC. This chain connects TRBV6-5 to TRBJ1-2, with TRBD1 identical over 11 bases. Trimming took 6 bases from V and 7 from J; bases not matched to a gene: 7. This CDR3 has 14 residues. From germline, CDR1 is MNHEY and CDR2 SVGAGI.